This T cell receptor (beta chain) emerged from a study of liver allograft versus peripheral blood T cells. As for the study in general: Transplanted livers held T cell receptor repertoires, and these were compared with repertoires in recipients' peripheral blood.

V lost 6 bases to trimming and J lost 4 bases; unmatched junction nucleotides: 4. This CDR3 has 14 residues. Germline-derived CDR1 and CDR2 are SQVTM and ANQGSEA. From the reads, TCRdb called clonotypes with MiXCR, one entry per CDR3 protein. This table holds about 13,000 distinct CDR3 sequences, approximately 17% found once. This clonotype counts as medium-sized. The chain links TRBV29-1 to TRBJ1-3; 12 bases agree with TRBD1. This TCR derives from a human patient who had a liver transplant. Some T cells here may be from the graft donor. The CDR3 bases are TGCAGCGTCGGGACAGGGGGCTCCGGAAACACCATATATTTT. This sequence encodes CSVGTGGSGNTIYF.